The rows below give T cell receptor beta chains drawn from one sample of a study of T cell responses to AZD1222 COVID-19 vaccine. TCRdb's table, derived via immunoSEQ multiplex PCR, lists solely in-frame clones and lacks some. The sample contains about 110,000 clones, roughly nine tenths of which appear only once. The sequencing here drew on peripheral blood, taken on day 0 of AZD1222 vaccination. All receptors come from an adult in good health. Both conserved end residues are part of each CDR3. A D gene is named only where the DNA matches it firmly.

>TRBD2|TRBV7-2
CASNQGLATGEQYF
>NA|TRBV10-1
CASSEGSDNEQFF
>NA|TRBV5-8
CASSLAGNTEAFF
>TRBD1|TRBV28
CASCLGGQGAGETQYF
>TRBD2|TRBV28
CASRPGAAGGREQYF
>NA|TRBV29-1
CSVEVAGDQPQHF
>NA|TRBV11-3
CASSLEDNEQFF
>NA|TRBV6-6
CASSPGQTYGYTF
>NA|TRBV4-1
CASSHQRPGAGNTIYF
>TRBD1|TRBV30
CAWSALGQGNTEAFF
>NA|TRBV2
CASSLRSPTEAFF
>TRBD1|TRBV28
CASNGGDRGYNEQFF
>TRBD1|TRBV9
CASSGDRGNQPQHF
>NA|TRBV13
CASSFYNQPQHF
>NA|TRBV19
CASSLDVSTQYF
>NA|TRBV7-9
CASSLGLGVSAGELFF
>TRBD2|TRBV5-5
CASSFGASGPNTGELFF
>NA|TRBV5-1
CASSPGGTASYEQYF
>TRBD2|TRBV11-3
CASSSSSGGGTDTQYF
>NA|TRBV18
CASSPNRGDTEAFF
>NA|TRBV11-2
CASSLEGDTIYF
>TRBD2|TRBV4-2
CASSQDPRRGRGDNEQFF
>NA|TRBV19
CASTPASLYYGYTF
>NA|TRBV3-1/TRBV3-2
CASSQDAVTDTQYF
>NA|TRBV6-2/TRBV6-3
CASSYQVGGNQPQHF
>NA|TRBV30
CAWSTYARGELFF
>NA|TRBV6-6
CASSPHLRDPGNQPQHF
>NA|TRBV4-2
CASSQASLGTEAFF
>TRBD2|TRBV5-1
CASSSGTQGDTQYF
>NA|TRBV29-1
CSVEGSTGVYGYTF
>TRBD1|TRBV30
CAWATGSYNEQFF
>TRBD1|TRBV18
CASSRDRVAGNTIYF
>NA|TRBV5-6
CASSLDRLSGNTIYF
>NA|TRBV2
CASSGQFSLYEQYF
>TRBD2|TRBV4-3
CASSQDNRPGGATQYF
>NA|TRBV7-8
CASSLVQGNTEAFF
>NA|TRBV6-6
CASSPPSPGRIQETQYF
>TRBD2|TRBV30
CAWSVGLAGEREQYF
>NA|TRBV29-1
CSLRKPGGAGTEAFF
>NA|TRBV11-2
CASSFGVQGGSPLHF
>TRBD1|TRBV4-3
CASSQSRGSGNTIYF
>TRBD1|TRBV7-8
CASSRDRQETQYF
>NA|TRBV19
CASRHLGLEDTQYF
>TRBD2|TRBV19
CASSIAPRGLGVFTDTQYF
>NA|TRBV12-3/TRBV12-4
CASSPRGQPQHF
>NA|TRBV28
CASSLWVTYGYTF
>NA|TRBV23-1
CAPAQRGSSNQPQHF
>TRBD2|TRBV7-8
CASSATHGTSGGHYNEQFF
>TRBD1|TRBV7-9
CASSFQQGSYGYTF
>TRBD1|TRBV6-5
CASSYSGQLNTEAFF
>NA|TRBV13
CASSLMENTGELFF
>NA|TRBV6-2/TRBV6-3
CASSYYSGSQGWGYTF
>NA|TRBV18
CASSLAGEGLTDTQYF